The rows below give T cell receptor beta chains drawn from one sample of a study of blood T cell repertoires in COVID-19. Measured with immunoSEQ multiplex PCR; TCRdb has only the in-frame clones, and not every one. The sample records roughly 100,000 clones, 87% being singletons. The specimen was peripheral blood. The receptors come from a human donor in a cohort sampled during active COVID-19. CDR3s include the opening cysteine and the closing phenylalanine or tryptophan. D genes are given only for firm matches. Clone size is given for some rows only: seen once, a few or many times, or a class if the clone is expanded.

>TRBV28|12|TRBJ1-5|.|.
CASTVGNQPQHF
TGTGCCAGCACGGTGGGCAATCAGCCCCAGCATTTT
>TRBV5-4|14|TRBJ2-1|once|TRBD1
CASSRDRGINEQFF
TGTGCCAGCAGCCGGGACAGGGGGATCAATGAGCAGTTCTTC
>TRBV20-1|11|TRBJ2-5|.|.
CSASGGGSQYF
TGCAGTGCTAGTGGGGGCGGTTCCCAGTACTTC
>TRBV6-5|13|TRBJ2-7|.|TRBD2
CASGGGISYEQYF
TGTGCCAGCGGCGGGGGGATATCCTACGAGCAGTACTTC
>TRBV11-2|14|TRBJ2-5|.|.
CASSTPQKGETQYF
TGTGCCAGCAGCACTCCACAGAAAGGAGAGACCCAGTACTTC
>TRBV6-2/TRBV6-3|18|TRBJ2-3|.|.
CASSYSRDNPGGTDTQYF
TGTGCCAGCAGTTACTCGAGAGACAACCCCGGTGGCACAGATACGCAGTATTTT
>TRBV6-4|14|TRBJ2-2|once|TRBD1
CASRMTGSTGELFF
TGTGCCAGCAGGATGACAGGGAGTACCGGGGAGCTGTTTTTT
>TRBV6-2/TRBV6-3|16|TRBJ1-5|.|.
CASSYPGRGSNQPQHF
TGTGCCAGCAGTTACCCTGGGAGGGGTAGCAATCAGCCCCAGCATTTT
>TRBV5-6|18|TRBJ2-2|.|TRBD1
CASSPWVRGQVNTGELFF
TGTGCCAGCAGCCCGTGGGTTCGGGGACAGGTGAACACCGGGGAGCTGTTTTTT
>TRBV30|11|TRBJ1-1|.|.
CAWRRGTEAFF
TGTGCCTGGAGACGGGGGACTGAAGCTTTCTTT
>TRBV10-3|14|TRBJ2-2|once|TRBD2
CAIMGGVRTGELFF
TGTGCCATCATGGGAGGGGTGCGTACCGGGGAGCTGTTTTTT
>TRBV6-5|14|TRBJ2-7|.|TRBD1
CASRETGGYYEQYF
TGTGCCAGCAGGGAGACAGGGGGTTACTACGAGCAGTACTTC
>TRBV5-1|15|TRBJ1-3|.|.
CASSLDPEVGNTIYF
TGCGCCAGCAGCTTGGATCCAGAGGTCGGAAACACCATATATTTT
>TRBV4-2|15|TRBJ1-1|.|.
CASSQGRGRGDGAFF
TGTGCCAGCAGCCAAGGTCGCGGCAGGGGTGATGGAGCTTTCTTT
>TRBV5-4|13|TRBJ1-2|few|.
CASSLGQENGYTF
TGTGCCAGCAGCTTGGGACAGGAAAATGGCTACACCTTC
>TRBV18|14|TRBJ1-5|.|.
CASSPLEGPEPQHF
TGTGCCAGCTCACCACTAGAGGGTCCGGAGCCCCAGCATTTT
>TRBV13|14|TRBJ1-1|.|.
CASSFRVADTEAFF
TGTGCCAGCAGCTTCAGGGTTGCGGACACTGAAGCTTTCTTT
>TRBV15|16|TRBJ1-6|.|TRBD1
CATSRDRARGNSPLHF
TGTGCCACCAGCAGAGATCGGGCCAGGGGGAATTCACCCCTCCACTTT
>TRBV12-3/TRBV12-4|12|TRBJ1-4|.|.
CASSFSNEKLFF
TGTGCCAGCAGTTTTTCGAATGAAAAACTGTTTTTT